This is a list of T cell receptor beta chains from one sample in a study of cytomegalovirus exposure and HLA in healthy donors. TCRdb's copy holds only in-frame clones and misses some; the assay was immunoSEQ multiplex PCR. The table lists some 200,000 clones, less than 80% of them singletons. The specimen was PBMCs. The source is a girl aged 2 to 10 in good health and CMV-seronegative. CDR3s include the opening cysteine and the closing phenylalanine or tryptophan. A D gene is named only where the DNA matches it firmly. Expanded clones get a size class; other rows say once, few or many, or leave the size out.

abundance	j_gene	v_gene	d_gene	CDR3aa	CDR3nt
-	TRBJ2-2	TRBV6-1	-	CASSALGRGTGELFF	TGTGCCAGCAGTGCTCTGGGGCGGGGCACCGGGGAGCTGTTTTTT
-	TRBJ1-1	TRBV4-1	TRBD1	CASSQGTGSNTEAFF	TGCGCCAGCAGCCAAGGGACAGGCTCGAACACTGAAGCTTTCTTT
-	TRBJ1-5	TRBV6-1	TRBD1	CASSLDRGQPQHF	TGTGCCAGCTCCCTAGACAGGGGTCAGCCCCAGCATTTT
-	TRBJ2-7	TRBV6-5	-	CASGPAPDEQYF	TGTGCCAGCGGGCCAGCACCAGACGAGCAGTACTTC
-	TRBJ2-7	TRBV7-9	TRBD2	CSSSPGLADSYEQYF	TGTTCCAGCAGCCCCGGACTAGCGGATTCCTACGAGCAGTACTTC
-	TRBJ2-1	TRBV27	TRBD1	CASSPWTGGGNEQFF	TGTGCCAGCAGCCCATGGACAGGGGGAGGGAATGAGCAGTTCTTC
-	TRBJ2-3	TRBV5-1	TRBD2	CASSRLAASTDTQYF	TGCGCCAGCAGCAGACTAGCAGCTAGCACAGATACGCAGTATTTT
-	TRBJ2-7	TRBV27	TRBD2	CASSLSGGVRYEQYF	TGTGCCAGCAGTTTATCGGGGGGGGTACGCTACGAGCAGTACTTC
once	TRBJ2-1	TRBV14	-	CASSQDRWRSNEQFF	TGTGCCAGCAGCCAAGACCGGTGGAGGTCCAATGAGCAGTTCTTC
-	TRBJ2-7	TRBV15	TRBD2	CATSRVPSGRSSYEQYF	TGTGCCACTAGCAGAGTCCCTAGCGGGAGGAGCTCCTACGAGCAGTACTTC
-	TRBJ2-1	TRBV28	TRBD1	CASSRTGNFYEQFF	TGTGCCAGCAGTCGGACAGGGAATTTCTATGAGCAGTTCTTC
-	TRBJ1-1	TRBV30	TRBD1	CAGTVSMNTEAFF	TGTGCCGGGACAGTTAGCATGAACACTGAAGCTTTCTTT
-	TRBJ2-7	TRBV2	TRBD1	CASTRDRGHEQYF	TGTGCCAGCACTCGGGACAGGGGGCACGAGCAGTACTTC
-	TRBJ2-5	TRBV7-9	TRBD1	CASSQGTGRGETQYF	TGTGCCAGCAGCCAAGGGACAGGGCGAGGTGAGACCCAGTACTTC
-	TRBJ2-2	TRBV7-9	TRBD2	CASNPIAGPNTGELFF	TGTGCCAGCAACCCAATAGCGGGCCCGAACACCGGGGAGCTGTTTTTT
-	TRBJ1-1	TRBV6-4	-	CASSVLDSTPNTEAFF	TGTGCCAGCAGTGTTTTGGACTCTACCCCAAACACTGAAGCTTTCTTT
-	TRBJ2-7	TRBV6-6	-	CASSSTSAGVEQYF	TGTGCCAGCAGTTCCACTAGCGCAGGGGTCGAGCAGTACTTC
-	TRBJ1-2	TRBV4-1	TRBD1	CASSQVDRGHGYTF	TGCGCCAGCAGCCAAGTAGACAGGGGGCATGGCTACACCTTC
-	TRBJ2-2	TRBV10-1	-	CASSEFTGRNTGELFF	TGCGCCAGCAGTGAGTTTACCGGGAGGAACACCGGGGAGCTGTTTTTT
-	TRBJ1-2	TRBV6-6	-	CASSFVRTESSSGYTF	TGTGCCAGCAGTTTCGTACGGACAGAAAGCTCTAGTGGCTACACCTTC
-	TRBJ2-1	TRBV5-1	TRBD2	CASSPGLAGTSYNEQFF	TGCGCCAGCAGCCCGGGACTAGCGGGGACCTCCTACAATGAGCAGTTCTTC
once	TRBJ1-3	TRBV7-2	TRBD1	CASSLGKGGGGNTIYF	TGTGCCAGCAGCTTGGGTAAAGGGGGCGGTGGAAACACCATATATTTT
-	TRBJ1-4	TRBV9	TRBD1	CASSPGQYNEKLFF	TGTGCCAGCAGCCCGGGACAGTATAATGAAAAACTGTTTTTT
few	TRBJ1-1	TRBV10-1	TRBD1	CASSDLTIQGKAFF	TGCGCCAGCAGTGACCTAACTATACAGGGGAAAGCTTTCTTT
-	TRBJ2-7	TRBV5-4	TRBD2	CASSIGTSGTIHYEQYF	TGTGCCAGCAGCATAGGGACTAGCGGGACGATACACTACGAGCAGTACTTC
-	TRBJ2-7	TRBV30	TRBD1	CAWSWGQGFHEQYF	TGTGCCTGGAGTTGGGGACAGGGATTCCACGAGCAGTACTTC
-	TRBJ2-2	TRBV25-1	-	CASSGTEGFDTGELFF	TGTGCCAGCAGTGGGACTGAGGGCTTCGACACCGGGGAGCTGTTTTTT
-	TRBJ1-6	TRBV5-5	-	CASSFPGNNSPLHF	TGTGCCAGCAGCTTTCCAGGGAATAATTCACCCCTCCACTTT
-	TRBJ1-2	TRBV4-1	-	CASSQDARAYGYTF	TGCGCCAGCAGCCAAGATGCCAGGGCCTATGGCTACACCTTC
few	TRBJ1-2	TRBV13	-	CASTGMEGPAEFSYKGGYTF	TGTGCCAGCACCGGTATGGAGGGTCCGGCGGAGTTTTCGTATAAAGGGGGCTACACCTTC
-	TRBJ2-1	TRBV11-3	TRBD2	CASSLHSGSNEQFF	TGTGCCAGCAGCTTGCATAGCGGGAGCAATGAGCAGTTCTTC
-	TRBJ1-1	TRBV5-1	TRBD1	CASSYRGPNTEAFF	TGCGCCAGCAGCTATAGGGGGCCGAACACTGAAGCTTTCTTT
-	TRBJ1-4	TRBV5-1	-	CASSGRGATNEKLFF	TGCGCCAGCAGCGGCCGGGGGGCAACTAATGAAAAACTGTTTTTT
-	TRBJ1-1	TRBV19	-	CASRRAEKNTEAFF	TGTGCCAGTAGGAGGGCAGAGAAGAACACTGAAGCTTTCTTT
-	TRBJ1-1	TRBV6-1	-	CAIKWGQLNTEAFF	TGTGCCATCAAGTGGGGGCAGCTGAACACTGAAGCTTTCTTT
-	TRBJ2-7	TRBV7-9	-	CSSSETRAEQYF	TGTTCCAGCAGCGAAACTAGGGCCGAGCAGTACTTC
-	TRBJ2-7	TRBV27	-	CASSLSTDLYEQYF	TGTGCCAGCAGTTTATCCACAGACCTCTACGAGCAGTACTTC
-	TRBJ2-5	TRBV6-6	-	CASSLVGARETQYF	TGTGCCAGCAGCCTCGTTGGGGCGCGGGAGACCCAGTACTTC
-	TRBJ2-1	TRBV2	TRBD2	CASPREGFVRQFF	TGTGCCAGCCCGCGGGAGGGCTTTGTAAGGCAGTTCTTC
once	TRBJ2-2	TRBV5-4	TRBD1	CASSLDAGTGFTGELFF	TGTGCCAGCAGCTTGGATGCCGGGACAGGTTTCACCGGGGAGCTGTTTTTT
once	TRBJ1-5	TRBV5-4	TRBD1	CASSFGTGSKYSNQPQHF	TGTGCCAGCAGCTTCGGGACAGGGTCCAAATATAGCAATCAGCCCCAGCATTTT
-	TRBJ1-1	TRBV7-9	-	CASSPTPNTEAFF	TGTGCCAGCAGCCCGACACCTAACACTGAAGCTTTCTTT
few	TRBJ2-4	TRBV9	-	CASSVWGGGIQYF	TGTGCCAGCAGCGTTTGGGGAGGAGGCATTCAGTACTTC
-	TRBJ2-2	TRBV13	-	CASSRVNTGELFF	TGTGCCAGCAGCCGCGTGAACACCGGGGAGCTGTTTTTT
once	TRBJ1-5	TRBV6-4	TRBD1	CASKKSAGQGLGNQPQHF	TGTGCCAGCAAAAAATCCGCGGGACAGGGCCTGGGGAATCAGCCCCAGCATTTT
-	TRBJ2-3	TRBV9	TRBD1	CASSVVETTGGAYTQYF	TGTGCCAGCAGCGTAGTCGAAACGACAGGGGGCGCGTATACGCAGTATTTT
-	TRBJ1-6	TRBV7-3	-	CASSRLGRGANSPLHF	TGTGCCAGCAGCCGACTAGGGAGGGGCGCTAATTCACCCCTCCACTTT
-	TRBJ1-4	TRBV4-1	-	CASSPLYDRKKLFF	TGCGCCAGCAGCCCCCTATATGACAGGAAAAAACTGTTTTTT
-	TRBJ1-3	TRBV11-2	-	CASSLLGNTIYF	TGTGCCAGCAGCTTGTTAGGAAACACCATATATTTT